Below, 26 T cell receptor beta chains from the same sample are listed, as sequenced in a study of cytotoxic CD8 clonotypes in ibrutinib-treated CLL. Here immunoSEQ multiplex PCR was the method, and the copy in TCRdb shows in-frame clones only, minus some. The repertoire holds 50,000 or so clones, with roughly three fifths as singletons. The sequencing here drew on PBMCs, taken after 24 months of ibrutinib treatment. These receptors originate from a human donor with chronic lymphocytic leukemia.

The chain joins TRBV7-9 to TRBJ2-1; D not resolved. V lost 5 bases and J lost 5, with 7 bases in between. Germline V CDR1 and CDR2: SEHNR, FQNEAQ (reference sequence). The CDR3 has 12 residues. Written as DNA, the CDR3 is TGTGCCAGCAGCGTGAATCACAATGAGCAGTTCTTC. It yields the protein CASSVNHNEQFF.

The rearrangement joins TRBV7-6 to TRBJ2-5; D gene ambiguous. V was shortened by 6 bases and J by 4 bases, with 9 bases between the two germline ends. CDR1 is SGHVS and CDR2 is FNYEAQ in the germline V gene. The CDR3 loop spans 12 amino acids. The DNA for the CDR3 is TGTGCCAGCAGTCCAGTGGGAGAGACCCAGTACTTC. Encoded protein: CASSPVGETQYF.

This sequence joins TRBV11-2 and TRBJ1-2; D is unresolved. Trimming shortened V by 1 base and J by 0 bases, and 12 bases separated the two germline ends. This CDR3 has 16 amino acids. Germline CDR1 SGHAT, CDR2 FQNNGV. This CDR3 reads CASSLVSGQTNYGYTF. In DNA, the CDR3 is TGTGCCAGCAGCTTAGTGTCGGGTCAGACTAACTATGGCTACACCTTC.

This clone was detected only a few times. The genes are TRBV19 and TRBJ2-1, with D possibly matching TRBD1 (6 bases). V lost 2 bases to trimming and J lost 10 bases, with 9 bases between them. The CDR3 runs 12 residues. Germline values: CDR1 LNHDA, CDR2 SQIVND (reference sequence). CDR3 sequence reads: CASSITDREQFF. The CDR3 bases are TGTGCCAGTAGTATAACGGACAGAGAGCAGTTCTTC.

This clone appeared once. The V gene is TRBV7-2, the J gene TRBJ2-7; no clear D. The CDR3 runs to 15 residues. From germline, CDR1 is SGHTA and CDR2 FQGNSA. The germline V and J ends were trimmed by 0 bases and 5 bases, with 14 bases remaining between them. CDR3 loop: CASSLAGSSYDEQYF. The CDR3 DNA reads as TGTGCCAGCAGCTTAGCTGGCTCCTCCTATGACGAGCAGTACTTC.

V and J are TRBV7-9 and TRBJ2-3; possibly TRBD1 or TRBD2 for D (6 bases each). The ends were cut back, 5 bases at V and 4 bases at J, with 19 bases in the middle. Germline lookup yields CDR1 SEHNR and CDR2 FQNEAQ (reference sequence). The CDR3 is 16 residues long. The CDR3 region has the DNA TGTGCCAGCAGCCCCTTGTCCGGGGGCAATGCAGATACGCAGTATTTT. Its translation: CASSPLSGGNADTQYF.

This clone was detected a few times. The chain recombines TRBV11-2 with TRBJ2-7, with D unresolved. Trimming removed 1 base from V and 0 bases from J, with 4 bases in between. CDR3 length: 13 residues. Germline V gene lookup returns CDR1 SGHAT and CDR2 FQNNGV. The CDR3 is CASSLGPSYEQYF. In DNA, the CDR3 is TGTGCCAGCAGCTTAGGGCCCTCCTACGAGCAGTACTTC.

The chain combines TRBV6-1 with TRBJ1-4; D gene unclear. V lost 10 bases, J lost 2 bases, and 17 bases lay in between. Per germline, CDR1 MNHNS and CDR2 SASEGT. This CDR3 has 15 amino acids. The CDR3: CATLGRRWTNEKLFF. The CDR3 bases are TGTGCCACCCTCGGAAGACGCTGGACTAATGAAAAACTGTTTTTT.

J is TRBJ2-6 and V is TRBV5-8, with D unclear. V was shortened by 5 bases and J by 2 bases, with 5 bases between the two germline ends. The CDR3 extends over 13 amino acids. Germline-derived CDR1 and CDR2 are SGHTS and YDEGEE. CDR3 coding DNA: TGTGCCAGCAGGCCAGCTGGGGCCAACGTCCTGACTTTC. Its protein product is CASRPAGANVLTF.

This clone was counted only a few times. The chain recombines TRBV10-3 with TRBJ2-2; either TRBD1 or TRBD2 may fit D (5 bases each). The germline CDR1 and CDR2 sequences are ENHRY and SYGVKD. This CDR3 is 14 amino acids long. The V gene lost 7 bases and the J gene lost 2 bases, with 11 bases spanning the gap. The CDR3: CAINQGANTGELFF. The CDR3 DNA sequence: TGTGCCATCAATCAGGGAGCTAACACCGGGGAGCTGTTTTTT.

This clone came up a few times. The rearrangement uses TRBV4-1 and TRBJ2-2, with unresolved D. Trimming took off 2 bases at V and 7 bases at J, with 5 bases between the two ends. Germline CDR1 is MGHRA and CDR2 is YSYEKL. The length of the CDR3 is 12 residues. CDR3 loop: CASSQSGGELFF. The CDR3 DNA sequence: TGCGCCAGCAGCCAAAGTGGCGGGGAGCTGTTTTTT.

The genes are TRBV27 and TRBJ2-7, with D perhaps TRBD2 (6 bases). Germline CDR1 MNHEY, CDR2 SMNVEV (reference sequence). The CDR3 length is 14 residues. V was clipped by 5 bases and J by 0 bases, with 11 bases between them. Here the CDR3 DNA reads TGTGCCAGCAGTACTCGCGGGGTCTCCTACGAGCAGTACTTC. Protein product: CASSTRGVSYEQYF.

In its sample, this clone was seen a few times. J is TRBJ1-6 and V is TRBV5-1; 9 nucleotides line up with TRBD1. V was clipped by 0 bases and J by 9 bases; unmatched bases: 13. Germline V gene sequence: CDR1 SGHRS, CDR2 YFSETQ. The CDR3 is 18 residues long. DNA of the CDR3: TGCGCCAGCAGCTTGGGATCCTTGCTGACAGGGGGAGGTTCACCCCTCCACTTT. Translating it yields CASSLGSLLTGGGSPLHF.

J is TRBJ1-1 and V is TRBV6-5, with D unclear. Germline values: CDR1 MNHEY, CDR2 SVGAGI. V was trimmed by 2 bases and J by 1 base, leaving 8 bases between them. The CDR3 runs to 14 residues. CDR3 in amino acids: CASSYVAGNTEAFF. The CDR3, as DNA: TGTGCCAGCAGTTACGTTGCGGGGAACACTGAAGCTTTCTTT.

DNA for the CDR3: TGTGCCATCAGTGAGTTCCAGACAAGCAATCAGCCCCAGCATTTT. It codes for CAISEFQTSNQPQHF. The chain joins TRBV10-3 to TRBJ1-5; D is unclear. V was pared by 1 base and J by 1 base, with 8 bases between. Germline assignment: CDR1 ENHRY and CDR2 SYGVKD. The CDR3 totals 15 residues.

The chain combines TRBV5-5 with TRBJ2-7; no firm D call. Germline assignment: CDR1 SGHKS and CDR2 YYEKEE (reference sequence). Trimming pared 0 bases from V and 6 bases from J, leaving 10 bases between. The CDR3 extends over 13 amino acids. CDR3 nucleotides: TGTGCCAGCAGCTTGGTAGCTGATGGCGAGCAGTACTTC. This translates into CASSLVADGEQYF.

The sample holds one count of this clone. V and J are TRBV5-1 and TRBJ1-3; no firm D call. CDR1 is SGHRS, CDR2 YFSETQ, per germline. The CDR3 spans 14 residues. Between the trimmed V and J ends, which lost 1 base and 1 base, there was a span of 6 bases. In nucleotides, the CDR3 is TGCGCCAGCAGCTTGCGGGGTTCTGGAAACACCATATATTTT. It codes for CASSLRGSGNTIYF.

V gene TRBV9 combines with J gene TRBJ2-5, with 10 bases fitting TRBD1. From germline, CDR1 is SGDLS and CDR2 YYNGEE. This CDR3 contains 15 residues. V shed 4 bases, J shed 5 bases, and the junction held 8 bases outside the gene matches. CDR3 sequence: CASSPGTGVRETQYF. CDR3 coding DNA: TGTGCCAGCAGCCCCGGGACAGGGGTTAGGGAGACCCAGTACTTC. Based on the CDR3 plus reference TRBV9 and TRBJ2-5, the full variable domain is DSGVTQTPKHLITATGQRVTLRCSPRSGDLSVYWYQQSLDQGLQFLIQYYNGEERAKGNILERFSAQQFPDLHSELNLSSLELGDSALYFCASSPGTGVRETQYFGPGTRLLVL.

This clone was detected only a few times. CDR3 sequence: CASSPGSDSYNSPLHF. Here the CDR3 DNA reads TGCGCCAGCAGCCCAGGGTCGGACTCCTATAATTCACCCCTCCACTTT. The rearrangement links TRBV23-1 to TRBJ1-6; D might be TRBD1 (5 bases). TRBV23-1 is recorded as an ORF, its role being uncertain. The CDR3 covers 16 residues. Trimming took off 6 bases at V and 0 bases at J, with 12 bases between the two ends.

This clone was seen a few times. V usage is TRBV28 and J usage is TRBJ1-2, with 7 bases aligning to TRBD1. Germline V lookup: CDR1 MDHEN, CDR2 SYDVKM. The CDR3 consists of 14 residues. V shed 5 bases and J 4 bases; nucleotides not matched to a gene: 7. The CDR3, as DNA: TGTGCCAGCAGTCTCACAGGGGCGGTCTATGGCTACACCTTC. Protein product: CASSLTGAVYGYTF.

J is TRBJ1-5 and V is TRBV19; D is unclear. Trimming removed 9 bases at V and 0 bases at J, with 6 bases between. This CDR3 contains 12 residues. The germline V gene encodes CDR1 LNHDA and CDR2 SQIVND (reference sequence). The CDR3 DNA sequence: TGTGCCAGCCGGGGTAGCAATCAGCCCCAGCATTTT. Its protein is CASRGSNQPQHF.

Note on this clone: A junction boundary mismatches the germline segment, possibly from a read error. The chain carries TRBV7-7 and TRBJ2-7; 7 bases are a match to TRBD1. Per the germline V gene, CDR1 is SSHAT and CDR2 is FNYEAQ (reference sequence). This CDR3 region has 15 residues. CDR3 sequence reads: CASSIARDSIYEQYF. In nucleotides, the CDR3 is TGTGCTAGCAGCATCGCCCGGGACAGCATCTACGAGCAGTACTTC. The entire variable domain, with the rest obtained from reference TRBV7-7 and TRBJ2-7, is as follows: GAGVSQSPRYKVTKRGQDVTLRCDPISSHATLYWYQQALGQGPEFLTYFNYEAQPDKSGLPSDRFSAERPEGSISTLTIQRTEQRDSAMYRCASSIARDSIYEQYFGPGTRLTVT.

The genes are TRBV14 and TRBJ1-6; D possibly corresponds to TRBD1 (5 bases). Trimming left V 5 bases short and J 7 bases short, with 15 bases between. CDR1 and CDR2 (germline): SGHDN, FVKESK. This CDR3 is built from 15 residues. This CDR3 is CASSFLVGENSPLHF. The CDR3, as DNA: TGTGCCAGCAGCTTCCTCGTAGGGGAGAATTCACCCCTCCACTTT.

CDR3 in DNA: TGTGCCAGCAGCGTAGGAGTAGGGAACACTGAAGCTTTCTTT. Translated: CASSVGVGNTEAFF. The chain is built from TRBV9 and TRBJ1-1; the D is unclear. The CDR3 covers 14 residues. In germline, CDR1 is SGDLS, CDR2 YYNGEE. Trimming pared 0 bases from V and 1 base from J, leaving 7 bases between.

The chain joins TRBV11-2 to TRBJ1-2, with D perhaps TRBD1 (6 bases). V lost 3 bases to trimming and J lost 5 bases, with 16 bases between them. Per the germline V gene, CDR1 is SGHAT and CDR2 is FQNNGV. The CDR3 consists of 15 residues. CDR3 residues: CASSFDRMEQYGYTF. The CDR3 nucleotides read TGTGCCAGCAGCTTCGACAGGATGGAGCAATATGGCTACACCTTC.

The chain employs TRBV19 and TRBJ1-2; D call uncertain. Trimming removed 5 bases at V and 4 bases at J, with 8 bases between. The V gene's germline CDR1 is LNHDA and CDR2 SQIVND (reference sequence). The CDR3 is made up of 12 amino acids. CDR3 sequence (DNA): TGTGCCAGTAGTCCTCGGGCCTATGGCTACACCTTC. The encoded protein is CASSPRAYGYTF.